This T cell receptor beta chain was retrieved from a study of cytomegalovirus exposure and HLA in healthy donors. Study outcomes and limitations: In a later analysis, at a false discovery rate of 0.05, some 17,000 TCR beta sequences were associated with HLA alleles.

V was shortened by 5 bases and J by 3 bases, with 10 bases between the two germline ends. The CDR3 extends over 14 amino acids. Germline lookup yields CDR1 MNHEY and CDR2 SVGAGI. This clone was observed once. The antigen is not known. With 60 Vbeta and 13 Jbeta primers, the PCR was carried out. Assay: immunoSEQ multiplex PCR; the TCRdb copy retains only in-frame clones and omits some. The top ten hold around 1.7% of the sample, which has under 200,000 clones, about four fifths seen once. The sequenced material came from PBMCs. The origin of this receptor is a woman aged 18-29 years in good health and CMV-seronegative. The chain combines TRBV6-5 with TRBJ1-4; D not resolved. Written as DNA, the CDR3 is TGTGCCAGCAGTGATTCAAACTCTAATGAAAAACTGTTTTTT. This translates into CASSDSNSNEKLFF.